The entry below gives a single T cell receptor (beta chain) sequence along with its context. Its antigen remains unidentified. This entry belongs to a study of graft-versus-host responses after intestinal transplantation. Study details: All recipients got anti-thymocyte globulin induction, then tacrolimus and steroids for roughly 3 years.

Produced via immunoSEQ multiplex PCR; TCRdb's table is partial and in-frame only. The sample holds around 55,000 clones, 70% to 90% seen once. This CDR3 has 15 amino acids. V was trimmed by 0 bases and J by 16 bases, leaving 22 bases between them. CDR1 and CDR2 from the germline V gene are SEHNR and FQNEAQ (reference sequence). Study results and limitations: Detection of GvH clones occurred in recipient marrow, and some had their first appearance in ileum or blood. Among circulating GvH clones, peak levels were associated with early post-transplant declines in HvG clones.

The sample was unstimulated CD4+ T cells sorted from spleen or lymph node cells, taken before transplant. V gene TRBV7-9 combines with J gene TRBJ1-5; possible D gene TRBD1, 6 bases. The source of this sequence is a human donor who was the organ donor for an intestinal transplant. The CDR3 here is CASSLALAGAILLHF. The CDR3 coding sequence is TGTGCCAGCAGCTTAGCGTTGGCAGGGGCGATATTATTACATTTT.